These 25 T cell receptor beta chains originate from one sample sequenced in a study of regulatory T cells in long-lasting Graves disease (dated by TCRdb to the early 2020s). The meaning of the sample's time point label: newly diagnosed GD, antithyroid drugs for less than 3 months. RNA was extracted from PBMCs in TRIzol for both TCR sequencing and RNA sequencing. The protocol used for the library was multiplex PCR. Data came from an Illumina HiSeq 4000. iRepertoire HTBI primers and Arm-PCR amplification of CDR3 regions were used to construct TCR beta libraries. The public reads were run again by TCRdb, first through fastp at Q25 and then through MiXCR, and only productive beta chains were kept. CDR3 protein sequences are deduplicated, and each keeps its most common genes and DNA. The sample profile shows about 420,000 distinct CDR3 sequences; about a sixth of them were found once. The leading ten clones occupy roughly 23% of the sample.

In addition, the sample was reused for a study of T cells in Graves' hyperthyroidism and ophthalmopathy.

The specimen was peripheral blood mononuclear cells (PBMCs), collected at new diagnosis, from a patient treated with antithyroid drugs. These receptors all stem from a woman under 30 with Graves disease. Donor details come from another sample of the same person, matched by shared clones.

This clonotype was observed at least ten times. The rearrangement joins TRBV28 to TRBJ1-1, with 12 bases that match TRBD1. Unmatched junction bases numbered 4, after V lost 3 bases and J lost 2 bases. CDR3 length: 16 amino acids. Germline CDR1 and CDR2: MDHEN and SYDVKM. The CDR3 DNA follows: TGTGCCAGCAGTTTGGGGGACAGGGGGCTTAACACTGAAGCTTTCTTT. Its protein is CASSLGDRGLNTEAFF. The full variable domain, with the rest looked up from reference TRBV28 and TRBJ1-1, is DVKVTQSSRYLVKRTGEKVFLECVQDMDHENMFWYRQDPGLGLRLIYFSYDVKMKEKGDIPEGYSVSREKKERFSLILESASTNQTSMYLCASSLGDRGLNTEAFFGQGTRLTVV.

This clonotype was observed at least ten times. V gene TRBV29-1 combines with J gene TRBJ2-7; 7 bases line up with TRBD2. V gave up 7 bases and J gave up 4 bases; unmatched junction bases: 4. Germline lookup yields CDR1 SQVTM and CDR2 ANQGSEA. This CDR3 has 11 residues. DNA of the CDR3: TGCAGCGCCGTGGGAGGGTACGAGCAGTACTTC. This encodes CSAVGGYEQYF.

This clonotype was detected many times. The chain links TRBV7-2 to TRBJ2-7; possibly TRBD1 for D (7 bases). CDR3 length: 16 amino acids. Looked up from germline, CDR1 is SGHTA and CDR2 is FQGNSA. Trimming removed 1 base at V and 0 bases at J, with 13 bases between. The CDR3 protein is CASSLEAGQSSYEQYF. CDR3 in DNA: TGTGCCAGCAGCTTAGAGGCGGGACAGAGCTCCTACGAGCAGTACTTC.

Only one count was recorded for this clonotype. This chain connects TRBV20-1 to TRBJ2-5; 9 nucleotides align to TRBD2. CDR3 length: 16 amino acids. CDR1 is DFQATT, CDR2 SNEGSKA, per germline (reference sequence). V shed 1 base and J 3 bases; nucleotides not matched to a gene: 9. The CDR3 nucleotides are TGCAGTGCTAGAGGGCCGCGGCTAGCGGGAAAAGAGACCCAGTACTTC. It yields the protein CSARGPRLAGKETQYF.

The table lists this clonotype with many counts. V and J are TRBV5-1 and TRBJ2-3; D gene unclear. The better agreement between TRBJ2-1 and the DNA end casts doubt on the J call. This CDR3 spans 9 amino acids. Germline V gives CDR1 SGHRS, CDR2 YFSETQ. The CDR3 reads CASPQEQFF. Written as DNA, the CDR3 is TGCGCCAGTCCTCAAGAGCAGTTCTTC.

This clonotype occurred a few times. The V gene is TRBV30, the J gene TRBJ2-7; D is possibly TRBD1 (6 bases). The CDR3 loop spans 12 amino acids. Looked up from germline, CDR1 is GTSNPN and CDR2 is SVGIG (reference sequence). Trimming shortened V by 0 bases and J by 8 bases, and 11 bases separated the two germline ends. The CDR3 is CAWSVQGGKQYF. The CDR3 region has the DNA TGTGCCTGGAGTGTACAGGGCGGTAAGCAGTACTTC.

This clonotype has more than one count but fewer than ten. V gene TRBV6-1 combines with J gene TRBJ2-3, with D perhaps TRBD2 (5 bases). Trimming took off 6 bases at V and 0 bases at J, with 10 bases between the two ends. The length of the CDR3 is 14 residues. The germline CDR1 and CDR2 sequences are MNHNS and SASEGT. The CDR3 loop reads CASRWTLSTDTQYF. The CDR3 nucleotides are TGTGCCAGCAGATGGACTCTAAGCACAGATACGCAGTATTTT.

The chain employs TRBV6-1 and TRBJ1-1, with 8 bases fitting TRBD1. Germline V gene lookup returns CDR1 MNHNS and CDR2 SASEGT. CDR3 size: 14 residues. V gave up 5 bases and J gave up 5 bases; unmatched junction bases: 7. CDR3 loop: CASSRQGPGTEAFF. DNA of the CDR3: TGTGCCAGCAGTCGACAGGGGCCCGGAACTGAAGCTTTCTTT.

This clonotype was recorded at least ten times. The chain links TRBV6-1 to TRBJ1-2; 7 bases map to TRBD1. CDR3 length equals 14 residues. Germline V lookup: CDR1 MNHNS, CDR2 SASEGT. The junction had 9 bases not matched to a gene; V was cut back by 3 bases and J by 8 bases. The CDR3 DNA reads as TGTGCCAGCAGTGAGTCCCCGACAGGGAGAGGCTACACCTTC. It translates to CASSESPTGRGYTF.

Concerning this clonotype itself: A far larger clone is a single base away, which makes a read error likely. The rearrangement uses TRBV28 and TRBJ2-7; the D is unclear. V lost 5 bases and J 2 bases, leaving 13 bases between the germline ends. The CDR3 has 14 residues. In germline, CDR1 is MDHEN, CDR2 SYDVKM. The CDR3 spells CASSGRGDTYEQYF. In DNA form, the CDR3 reads TGTGCCAGCAGTGGACGAGGCGACACCTACGAGCAGTACTTC.

This clonotype was observed many times. This chain links TRBV28 with TRBJ1-1; D remains unclear. V was shortened by 7 bases and J by 1 base, with 7 bases between the two germline ends. The germline V gene has CDR1 MDHEN and CDR2 SYDVKM. This CDR3 contains 12 residues. CDR3 nucleotides: TGTGCCAGCAACTTAGGGAACACTGAAGCTTTCTTT. The encoded protein is CASNLGNTEAFF.

This clonotype has a handful of counts. The V and J genes are TRBV28 and TRBJ2-3; 11 bases are a match to TRBD1. Per the germline V gene, CDR1 is MDHEN and CDR2 is SYDVKM. The length of the CDR3 is 14 residues. Germline trimming cut 5 bases from V and 5 bases from J; bases unmatched to any gene: 3. The CDR3: CASSVDRGRDTQYF. As DNA, the CDR3 is TGTGCCAGCAGTGTGGACAGGGGGCGAGATACGCAGTATTTT. Full variable domain (rest looked up from reference TRBV28 and TRBJ2-3): DVKVTQSSRYLVKRTGEKVFLECVQDMDHENMFWYRQDPGLGLRLIYFSYDVKMKEKGDIPEGYSVSREKKERFSLILESASTNQTSMYLCASSVDRGRDTQYFGPGTRLTVL.

This clonotype has ten or more counts. The CDR3 coding sequence is TGCAGTGCTAGGAACGGTCAGCCCCAGCATTTT. As protein: CSARNGQPQHF. The V and J genes are TRBV20-1 and TRBJ1-5; D is undetermined. Germline CDR1 is DFQATT and CDR2 is SNEGSKA (reference sequence). The CDR3 is 11 residues long. The germline V and J ends were trimmed by 3 bases and 6 bases, with 6 bases remaining between them.

The chain joins TRBV28 to TRBJ2-2, with 10 bases aligning to TRBD2. The CDR3 sequence is 16 residues long. V shed 5 bases and J 6 bases; nucleotides not matched to a gene: 9. Per the germline V gene, CDR1 is MDHEN and CDR2 is SYDVKM. This CDR3 reads CASSLTSGMGAGELFF. The CDR3 DNA follows: TGTGCCAGCAGTCTAACTAGCGGGATGGGGGCCGGGGAGCTGTTTTTT.

The sample holds many counts of this clonotype. The chain links TRBV4-1 to TRBJ1-6; D is unresolved. The CDR3 sequence is 14 residues long. Germline CDR1 and CDR2: MGHRA and YSYEKL. The germline V and J ends were trimmed by 1 base and 9 bases, with 10 bases remaining between them. The CDR3 DNA is TGCGCCAGCAGCCAAGTGGCCCGCGTTTCACCCCTCCACTTT. Translated: CASSQVARVSPLHF.

The sample holds many counts of this clonotype. This chain connects TRBV27 to TRBJ2-5, with D tentatively TRBD2 (6 bases). In germline, CDR1 is MNHEY, CDR2 SMNVEV (reference sequence). The ends were cut back, 6 bases at V and 4 bases at J, with 15 bases in the middle. The length of the CDR3 is 14 residues. Written as DNA, the CDR3 is TGTGCCAGCAGGGTCGGGAGCGCGGCAGAGACCCAGTACTTC. Translated, it gives CASRVGSAAETQYF.

The J gene is TRBJ2-1, the V gene TRBV27; TRBD1 agrees at 9 bases. With 3 bases clipped from V and 5 bases from J, the junction kept 17 bases outside the gene matches. This CDR3 contains 19 residues. Germline V gives CDR1 MNHEY, CDR2 SMNVEV (reference sequence). The CDR3 DNA reads TGTGCCAGCAGTTTCGACCCGGGACAGGGATTAAACGTTAACAATGAGCAGTTCTTC. It encodes CASSFDPGQGLNVNNEQFF.

This clonotype was counted only a few times. This sequence joins TRBV29-1 and TRBJ2-7; no clear D. CDR1 is SQVTM, CDR2 ANQGSEA, per germline. This CDR3 comprises 13 residues. Trimming stripped 6 bases from V and 6 bases from J, with 18 bases between. The CDR3 region is CSVCDKVNCEQYF. The CDR3 nucleotides are TGCAGCGTCTGCGACAAGGTCAACTGCGAGCAGTACTTC.

This clonotype was detected only a few times. The V call is TRBV29-1, the J call TRBJ2-7; 7 bases are shared with TRBD2. V trimming: 4 bases; J trimming: 6 bases; junction bases outside the gene matches: 12. The CDR3 has 14 residues. CDR1 is SQVTM and CDR2 is ANQGSEA in the germline V gene. CDR3 DNA: TGCAGCGTTGTAGGACTAGGTCCTCGGGGCGAGCAGTACTTC. This encodes CSVVGLGPRGEQYF.

This clonotype has ten or more counts. The chain couples TRBV28 to TRBJ2-3; 12 nucleotides agree with TRBD2. Germline CDR1 and CDR2: MDHEN and SYDVKM. V shed 7 bases and J 2 bases; nucleotides not matched to a gene: 16. The CDR3 is 19 residues long. CDR3 region: CASIPYGLAGRWSTDTQYF. In DNA, the CDR3 is TGTGCCAGCATCCCCTATGGACTAGCGGGAAGATGGTCCACAGATACGCAGTATTTT. Looking up the rest from reference TRBV28 and TRBJ2-3 gives the full variable domain: DVKVTQSSRYLVKRTGEKVFLECVQDMDHENMFWYRQDPGLGLRLIYFSYDVKMKEKGDIPEGYSVSREKKERFSLILESASTNQTSMYLCASIPYGLAGRWSTDTQYFGPGTRLTVL.

Ten or more counts support this clonotype. This sequence joins TRBV7-2 and TRBJ1-1, with D possibly being TRBD1 (6 bases). Germline values: CDR1 SGHTA, CDR2 FQGNSA. This CDR3 is 16 amino acids long. V was shortened by 6 bases and J by 6 bases, with 23 bases between the two germline ends. CDR3 loop: CASRERTEIGIPEAFF. DNA of the CDR3: TGTGCCAGCAGAGAAAGGACAGAAATAGGGATCCCTGAAGCTTTCTTT.

This clonotype has just a few counts. The rearrangement joins TRBV6-2 or TRBV6-3 to TRBJ2-6; no clear D gene. The CDR3 totals 14 residues. CDR1 MNHEY and CDR2 SVGEGT come from the germline V gene. V gave up 6 bases and J gave up 2 bases, with 8 bases separating them. CDR3 protein: CASREPAGANVLTF. CDR3 DNA: TGTGCCAGCAGAGAGCCGGCTGGGGCCAACGTCCTGACTTTC.

This clonotype was seen a handful of times. The chain is built from TRBV7-2 and TRBJ1-2; 7 bases line up with TRBD1. Germline CDR1 and CDR2: SGHTA and FQGNSA. V shed 6 bases and J 8 bases; nucleotides not matched to a gene: 9. The CDR3 covers 13 residues. The CDR3: CASSFVTGEGYTF. CDR3 coding DNA: TGTGCCAGCAGTTTCGTAACAGGGGAGGGCTACACCTTC. Based on the CDR3 plus reference TRBV7-2 and TRBJ1-2, the full variable domain is GAGVSQSPSNKVTEKGKDVELRCDPISGHTALYWYRQSLGQGLEFLIYFQGNSAPDKSGLPSDRFSAERTGGSVSTLTIQRTQQEDSAVYLCASSFVTGEGYTFGSGTRLTVV.

The V gene is TRBV3-1, the J gene TRBJ1-1; 7 bases align to TRBD1. The CDR3 is made up of 15 amino acids. Germline V gene lookup returns CDR1 LGHDT and CDR2 YNNKEL (reference sequence). V shed 5 bases and J 6 bases; nucleotides not matched to a gene: 12. Here the CDR3 DNA reads TGTGCCAGCAGCTGGTCGGTACAGGGGTTATCTGAAGCTTTCTTT. Amino acid sequence: CASSWSVQGLSEAFF. The variable domain in full, with the rest retrieved from reference TRBV3-1 and TRBJ1-1, is DTAVSQTPKYLVTQMGNDKSIKCEQNLGHDTMYWYKQDSKKFLKIMFSYNNKELIINETVPNRFSPKSPDKAHLNLHINSLELGDSAVYFCASSWSVQGLSEAFFGQGTRLTVV.

This clonotype was counted at least ten times. V usage is TRBV20-1 and J usage is TRBJ2-7; 9 bases agree with TRBD2. Looked up from germline, CDR1 is DFQATT and CDR2 is SNEGSKA (reference sequence). The CDR3 runs to 18 residues. J gave up 4 bases and V 3 bases, and 19 bases lay outside the gene matches. The CDR3 sequence is CSARGRWGLAGVSYEQYF. CDR3 sequence (DNA): TGCAGTGCTAGGGGCCGATGGGGATTAGCGGGAGTGTCGTACGAGCAGTACTTC.